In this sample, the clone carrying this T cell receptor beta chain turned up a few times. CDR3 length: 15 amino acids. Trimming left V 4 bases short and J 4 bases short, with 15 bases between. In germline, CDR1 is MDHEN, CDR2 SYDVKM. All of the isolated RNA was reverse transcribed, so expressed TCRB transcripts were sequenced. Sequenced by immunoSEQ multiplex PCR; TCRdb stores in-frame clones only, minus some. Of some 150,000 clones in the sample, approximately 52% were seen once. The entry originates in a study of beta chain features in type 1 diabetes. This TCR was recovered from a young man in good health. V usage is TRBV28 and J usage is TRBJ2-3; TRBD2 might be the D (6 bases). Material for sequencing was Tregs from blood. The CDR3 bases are TGTGCCAGCAGTTCGGGGCGGGGATTTCCAGATACGCAGTATTTT. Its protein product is CASSSGRGFPDTQYF.